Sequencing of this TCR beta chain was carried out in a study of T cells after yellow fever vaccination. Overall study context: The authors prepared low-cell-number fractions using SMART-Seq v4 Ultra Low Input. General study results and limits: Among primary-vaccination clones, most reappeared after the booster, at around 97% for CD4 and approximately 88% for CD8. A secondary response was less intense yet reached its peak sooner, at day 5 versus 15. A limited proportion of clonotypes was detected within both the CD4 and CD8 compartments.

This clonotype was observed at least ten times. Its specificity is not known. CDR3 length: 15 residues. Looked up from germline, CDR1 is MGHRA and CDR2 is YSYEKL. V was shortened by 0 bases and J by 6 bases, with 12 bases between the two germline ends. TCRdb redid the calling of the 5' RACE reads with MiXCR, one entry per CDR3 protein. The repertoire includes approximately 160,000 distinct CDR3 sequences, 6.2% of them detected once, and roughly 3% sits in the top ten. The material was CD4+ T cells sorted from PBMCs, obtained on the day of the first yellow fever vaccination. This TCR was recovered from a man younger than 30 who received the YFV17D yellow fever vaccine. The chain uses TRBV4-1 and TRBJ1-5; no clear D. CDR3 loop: CASSQDWGYGQPQHF. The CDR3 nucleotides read TGCGCCAGCAGCCAAGATTGGGGTTACGGTCAGCCCCAGCATTTT.